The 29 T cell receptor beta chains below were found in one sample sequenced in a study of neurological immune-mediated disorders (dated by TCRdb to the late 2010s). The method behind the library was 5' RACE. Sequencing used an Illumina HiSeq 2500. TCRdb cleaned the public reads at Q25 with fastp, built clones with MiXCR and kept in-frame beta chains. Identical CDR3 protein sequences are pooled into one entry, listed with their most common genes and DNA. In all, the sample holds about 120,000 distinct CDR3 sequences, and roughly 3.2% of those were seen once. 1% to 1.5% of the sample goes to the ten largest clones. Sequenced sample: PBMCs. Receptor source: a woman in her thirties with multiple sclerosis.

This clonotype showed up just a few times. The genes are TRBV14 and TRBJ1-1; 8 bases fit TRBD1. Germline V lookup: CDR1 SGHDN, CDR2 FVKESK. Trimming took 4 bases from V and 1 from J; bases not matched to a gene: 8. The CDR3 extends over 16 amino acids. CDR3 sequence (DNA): TGTGCCAGCAGCCCGCACAGGGGGACTCAGAACACTGAAGCTTTCTTT. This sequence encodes CASSPHRGTQNTEAFF.

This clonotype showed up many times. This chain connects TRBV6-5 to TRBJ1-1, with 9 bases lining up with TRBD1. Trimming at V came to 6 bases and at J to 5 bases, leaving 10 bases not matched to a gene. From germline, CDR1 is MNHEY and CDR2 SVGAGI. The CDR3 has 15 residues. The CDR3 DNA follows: TGTGCCAGCAGCGGGACAGGGTTCGCACGTACTGAAGCTTTCTTT. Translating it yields CASSGTGFARTEAFF.

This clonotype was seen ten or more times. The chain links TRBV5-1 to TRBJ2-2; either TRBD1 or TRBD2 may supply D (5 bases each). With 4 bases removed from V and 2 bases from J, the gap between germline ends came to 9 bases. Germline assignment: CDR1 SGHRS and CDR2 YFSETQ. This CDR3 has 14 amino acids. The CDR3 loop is CASSRDLNTGELFF. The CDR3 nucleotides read TGCGCCAGCAGCAGGGACCTTAACACCGGGGAGCTGTTTTTT.

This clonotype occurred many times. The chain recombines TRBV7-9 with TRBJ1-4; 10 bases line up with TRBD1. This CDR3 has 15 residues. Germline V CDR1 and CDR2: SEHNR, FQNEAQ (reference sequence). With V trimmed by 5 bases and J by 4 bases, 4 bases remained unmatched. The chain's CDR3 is CASSGGTGVNEKLFF. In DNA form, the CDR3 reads TGTGCCAGCAGCGGAGGGACAGGGGTTAATGAAAAACTGTTTTTT.

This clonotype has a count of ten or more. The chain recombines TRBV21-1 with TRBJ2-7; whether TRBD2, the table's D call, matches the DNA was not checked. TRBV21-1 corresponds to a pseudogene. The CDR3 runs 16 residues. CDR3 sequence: CASSKEYVAGTYEQYF. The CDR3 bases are TGTGCCAGCAGCAAAGAATACGTAGCGGGGACCTACGAGCAGTACTTC.

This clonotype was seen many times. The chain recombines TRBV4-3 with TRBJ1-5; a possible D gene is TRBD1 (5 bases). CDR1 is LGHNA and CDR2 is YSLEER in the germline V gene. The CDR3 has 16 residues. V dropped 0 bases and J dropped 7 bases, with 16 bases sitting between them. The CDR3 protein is CASSQEGGVLWQPQHF. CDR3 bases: TGCGCCAGCAGCCAAGAGGGGGGGGTCCTCTGGCAGCCCCAGCATTTT.

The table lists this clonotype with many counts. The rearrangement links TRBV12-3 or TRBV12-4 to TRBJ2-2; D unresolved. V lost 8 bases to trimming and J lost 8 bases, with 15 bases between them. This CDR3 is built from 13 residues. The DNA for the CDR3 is TGTGCCAGCCATGGCGACGGGCCAGGGGAGCTGTTTTTT. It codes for CASHGDGPGELFF.

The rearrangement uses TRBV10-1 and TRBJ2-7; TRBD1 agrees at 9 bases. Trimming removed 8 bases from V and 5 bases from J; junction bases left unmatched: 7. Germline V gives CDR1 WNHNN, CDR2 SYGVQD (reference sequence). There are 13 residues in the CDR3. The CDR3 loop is CASSPGTGHEQYF. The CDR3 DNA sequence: TGCGCCAGCTCTCCCGGGACAGGGCACGAGCAGTACTTC.

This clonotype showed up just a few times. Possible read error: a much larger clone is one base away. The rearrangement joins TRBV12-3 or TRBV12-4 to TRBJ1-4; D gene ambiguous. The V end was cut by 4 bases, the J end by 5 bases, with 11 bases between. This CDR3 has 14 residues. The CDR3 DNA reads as TGTGCCAGCAGTTATAAAAAGCAGAATGAAAAACTGTTTTTT. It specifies CASSYKKQNEKLFF.

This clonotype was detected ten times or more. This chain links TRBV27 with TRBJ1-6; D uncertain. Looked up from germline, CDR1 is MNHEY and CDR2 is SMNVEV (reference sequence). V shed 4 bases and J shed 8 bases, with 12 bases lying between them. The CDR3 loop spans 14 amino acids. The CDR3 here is CASSSGVGYSPLHF. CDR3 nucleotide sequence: TGTGCCAGCAGTTCCGGGGTAGGGTATTCACCCCTCCACTTT.

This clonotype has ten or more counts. The CDR3 reads CASSLAGSGINQPQHF. The DNA for the CDR3 is TGTGCCAGCAGCCTTGCGGGGTCGGGGATCAATCAGCCCCAGCATTTT. J is TRBJ1-5 and V is TRBV5-6; no clear D gene. V lost 4 bases, J lost 3 bases, and 17 bases lay in between. CDR3 length: 16 residues. Germline CDR1 is SGHDT and CDR2 is YYEEEE. The whole variable domain, filled in from reference TRBV5-6 and TRBJ1-5, reads DAGVTQSPTHLIKTRGQQVTLRCSPKSGHDTVSWYQQALGQGPQFIFQYYEEEERQRGNFPDRFSGHQFPNYSSELNVNALLLGDSALYLCASSLAGSGINQPQHFGDGTRLSIL.

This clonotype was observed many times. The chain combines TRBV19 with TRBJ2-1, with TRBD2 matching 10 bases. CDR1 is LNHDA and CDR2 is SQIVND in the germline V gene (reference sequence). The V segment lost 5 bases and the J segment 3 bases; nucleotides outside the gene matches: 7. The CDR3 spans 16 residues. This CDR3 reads CASSLTSGTLYNEQFF. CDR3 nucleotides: TGTGCCAGTAGTCTTACTAGCGGGACCCTCTACAATGAGCAGTTCTTC.

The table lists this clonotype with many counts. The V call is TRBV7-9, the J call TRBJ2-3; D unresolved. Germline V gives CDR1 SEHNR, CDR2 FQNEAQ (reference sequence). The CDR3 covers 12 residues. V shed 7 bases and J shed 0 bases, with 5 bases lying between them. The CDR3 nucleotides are TGTGCCAGCAAAACGAGCACAGATACGCAGTATTTT. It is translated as CASKTSTDTQYF.

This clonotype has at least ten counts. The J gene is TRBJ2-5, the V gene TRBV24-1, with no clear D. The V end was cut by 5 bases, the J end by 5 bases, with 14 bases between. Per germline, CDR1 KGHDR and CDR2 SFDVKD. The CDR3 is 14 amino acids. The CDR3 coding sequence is TGTGCCACCAGTGCGCCCGGGCTAGGGGAGACCCAGTACTTC. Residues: CATSAPGLGETQYF.

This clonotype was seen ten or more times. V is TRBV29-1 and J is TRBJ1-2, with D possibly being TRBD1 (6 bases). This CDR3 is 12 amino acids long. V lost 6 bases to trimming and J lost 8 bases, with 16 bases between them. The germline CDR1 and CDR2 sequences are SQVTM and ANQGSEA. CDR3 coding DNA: TGCAGCGTCGAGGGGGGGGATCTGGGCTACACCTTC. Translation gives CSVEGGDLGYTF.

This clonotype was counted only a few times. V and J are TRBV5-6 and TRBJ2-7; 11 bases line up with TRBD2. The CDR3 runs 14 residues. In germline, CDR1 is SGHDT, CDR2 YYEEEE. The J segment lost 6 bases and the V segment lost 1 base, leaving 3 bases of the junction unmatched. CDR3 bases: TGTGCCAGCAGCTTGAGCGGACTAGCGGGCGAGCAGTACTTC. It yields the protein CASSLSGLAGEQYF.

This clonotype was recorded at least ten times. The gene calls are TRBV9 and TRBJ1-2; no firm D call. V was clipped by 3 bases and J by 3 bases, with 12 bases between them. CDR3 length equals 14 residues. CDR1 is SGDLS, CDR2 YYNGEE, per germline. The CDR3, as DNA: TGTGCCAGCAGCGGAGAAGGGTCGCACTATGGCTACACCTTC. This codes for CASSGEGSHYGYTF.

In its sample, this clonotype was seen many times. In DNA, the CDR3 is TGCAGTGCTAGAACTAGCGGGAACTCCTACAATGAGCAGTTCTTC. It is translated as CSARTSGNSYNEQFF. J is TRBJ2-1 and V is TRBV20-1, with 10 nucleotides matching TRBD2. The CDR3 loop spans 15 amino acids. Per the germline V gene, CDR1 is DFQATT and CDR2 is SNEGSKA (reference sequence). Trimming took 2 bases from V and 0 from J; bases not matched to a gene: 1.

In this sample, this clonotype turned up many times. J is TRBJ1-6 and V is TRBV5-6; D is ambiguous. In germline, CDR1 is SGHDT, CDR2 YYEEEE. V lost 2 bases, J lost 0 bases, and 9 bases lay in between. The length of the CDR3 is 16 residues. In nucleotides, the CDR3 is TGTGCCAGCAGCTTTTTAACGAGCTCCTATAATTCACCCCTCCACTTT. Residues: CASSFLTSSYNSPLHF.

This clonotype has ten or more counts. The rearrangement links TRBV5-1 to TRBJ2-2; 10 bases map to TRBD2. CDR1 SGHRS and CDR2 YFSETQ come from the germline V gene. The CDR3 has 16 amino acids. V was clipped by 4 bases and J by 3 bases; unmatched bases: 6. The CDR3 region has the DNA TGCGCCAGCAGCCCATCTAGCGGGAGTTACACCGGGGAGCTGTTTTTT. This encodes CASSPSSGSYTGELFF.

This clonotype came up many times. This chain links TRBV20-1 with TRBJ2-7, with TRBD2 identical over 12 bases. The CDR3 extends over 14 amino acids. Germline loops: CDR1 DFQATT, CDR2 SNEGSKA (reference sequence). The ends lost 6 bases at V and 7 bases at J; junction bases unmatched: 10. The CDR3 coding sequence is TGCAGTGCCTCCCCTAGCGGGAGGGCGGAGGAGCAGTACTTC. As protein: CSASPSGRAEEQYF.

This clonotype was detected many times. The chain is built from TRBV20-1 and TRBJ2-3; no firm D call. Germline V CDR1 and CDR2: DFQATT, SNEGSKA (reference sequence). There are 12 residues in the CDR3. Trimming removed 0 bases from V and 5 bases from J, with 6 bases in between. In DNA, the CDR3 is TGCAGTGCTAGAGATCAAGTAGATACGCAGTATTTT. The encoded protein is CSARDQVDTQYF.

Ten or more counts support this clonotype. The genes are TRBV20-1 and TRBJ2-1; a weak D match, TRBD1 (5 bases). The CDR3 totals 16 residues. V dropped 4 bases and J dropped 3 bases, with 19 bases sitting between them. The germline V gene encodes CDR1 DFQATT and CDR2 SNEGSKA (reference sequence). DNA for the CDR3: TGCAGTGCTAATTCAAAAGACAGATTTGTCTACAATGAGCAGTTCTTC. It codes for CSANSKDRFVYNEQFF.

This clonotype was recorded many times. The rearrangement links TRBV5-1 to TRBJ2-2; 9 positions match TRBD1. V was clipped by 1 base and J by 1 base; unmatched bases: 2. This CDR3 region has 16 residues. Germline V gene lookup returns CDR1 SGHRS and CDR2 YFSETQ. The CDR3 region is CASSLTGQGNTGELFF. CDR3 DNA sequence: TGCGCCAGCAGCTTGACGGGACAGGGGAACACCGGGGAGCTGTTTTTT.

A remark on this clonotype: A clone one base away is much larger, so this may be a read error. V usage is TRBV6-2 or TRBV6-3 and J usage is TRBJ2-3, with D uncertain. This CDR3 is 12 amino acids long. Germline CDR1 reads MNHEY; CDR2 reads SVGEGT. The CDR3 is CDSSSALDTQYF. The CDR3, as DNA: TGTGACAGCAGTTCTGCTCTAGATACGCAGTATTTT.

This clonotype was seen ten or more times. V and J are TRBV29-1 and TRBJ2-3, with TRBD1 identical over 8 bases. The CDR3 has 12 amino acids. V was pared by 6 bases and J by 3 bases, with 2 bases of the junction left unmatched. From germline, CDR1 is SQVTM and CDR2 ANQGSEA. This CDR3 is CSVRTGTDTQYF. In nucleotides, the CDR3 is TGCAGCGTGAGGACAGGGACAGATACGCAGTATTTT.

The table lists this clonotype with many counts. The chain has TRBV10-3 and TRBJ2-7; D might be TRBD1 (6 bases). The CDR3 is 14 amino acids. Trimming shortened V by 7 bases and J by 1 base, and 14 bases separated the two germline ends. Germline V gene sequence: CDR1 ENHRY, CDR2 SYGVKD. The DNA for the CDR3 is TGTGCCATCAACCCCAAGGGGGTATCCTACGAGCAGTACTTC. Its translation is CAINPKGVSYEQYF.

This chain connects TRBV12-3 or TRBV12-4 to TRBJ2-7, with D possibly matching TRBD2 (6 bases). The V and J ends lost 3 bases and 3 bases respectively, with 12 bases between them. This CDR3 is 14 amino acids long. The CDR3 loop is CASSFEEGFYEQYF. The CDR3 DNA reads TGTGCCAGCAGTTTTGAGGAGGGATTCTACGAGCAGTACTTC.

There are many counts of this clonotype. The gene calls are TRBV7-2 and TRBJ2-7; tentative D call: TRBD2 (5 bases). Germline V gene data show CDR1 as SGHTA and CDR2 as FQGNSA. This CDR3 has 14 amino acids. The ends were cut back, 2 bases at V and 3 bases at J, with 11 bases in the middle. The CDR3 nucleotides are TGTGCCAGCAGCTTAACCGCGGGTGTCTACGAGCAGTACTTC. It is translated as CASSLTAGVYEQYF.